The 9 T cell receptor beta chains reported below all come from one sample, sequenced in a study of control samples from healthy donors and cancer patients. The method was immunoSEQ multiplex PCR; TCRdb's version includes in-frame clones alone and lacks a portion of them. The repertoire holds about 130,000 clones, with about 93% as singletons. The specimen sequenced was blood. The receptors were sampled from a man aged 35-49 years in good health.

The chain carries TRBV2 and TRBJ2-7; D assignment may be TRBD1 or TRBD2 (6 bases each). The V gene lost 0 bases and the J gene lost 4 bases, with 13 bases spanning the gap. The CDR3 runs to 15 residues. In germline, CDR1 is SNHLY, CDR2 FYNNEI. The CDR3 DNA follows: TGTGCCAGCAGTGAAGCGGGGGGCCGTAGGTACGAGCAGTACTTC. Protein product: CASSEAGGRRYEQYF.

This chain's CDR3 is CASSVARFSYEQYF. CDR3 DNA sequence: TGTGCCAGCAGCGTAGCCAGGTTCTCCTACGAGCAGTACTTC. The chain recombines TRBV9 with TRBJ2-7, with D unclear. Germline-derived CDR1 and CDR2 are SGDLS and YYNGEE. Trimming shortened V by 0 bases and J by 0 bases, and 7 bases separated the two germline ends. This CDR3 comprises 14 residues.

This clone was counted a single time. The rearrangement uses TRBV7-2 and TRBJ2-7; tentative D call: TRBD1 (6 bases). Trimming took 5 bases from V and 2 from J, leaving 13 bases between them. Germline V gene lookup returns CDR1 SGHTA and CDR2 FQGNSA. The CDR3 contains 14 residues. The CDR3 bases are TGTGCCAGCAGCCCCGCGACAGGTACCTACGAGCAGTACTTC. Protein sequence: CASSPATGTYEQYF.

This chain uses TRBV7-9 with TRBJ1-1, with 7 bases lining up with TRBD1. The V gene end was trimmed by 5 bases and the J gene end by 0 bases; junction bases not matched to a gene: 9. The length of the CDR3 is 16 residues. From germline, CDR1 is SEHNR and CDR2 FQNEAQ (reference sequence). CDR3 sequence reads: CASSQRQGLMNTEAFF. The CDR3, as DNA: TGTGCCAGCAGCCAAAGACAGGGACTAATGAACACTGAAGCTTTCTTT.

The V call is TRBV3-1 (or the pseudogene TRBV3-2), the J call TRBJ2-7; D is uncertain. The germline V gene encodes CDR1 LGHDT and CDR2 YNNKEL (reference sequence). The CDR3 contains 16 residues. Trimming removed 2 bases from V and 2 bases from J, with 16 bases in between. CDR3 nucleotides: TGTGCCAGCAGCCAAACAGCACTTCCCGGGCCCTACGAGCAGTACTTC. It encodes CASSQTALPGPYEQYF.

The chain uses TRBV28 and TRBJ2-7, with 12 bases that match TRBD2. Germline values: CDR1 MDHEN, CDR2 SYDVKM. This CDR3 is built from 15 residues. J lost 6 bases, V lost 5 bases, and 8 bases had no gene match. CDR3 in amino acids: CASSPRLAGVSEQYF. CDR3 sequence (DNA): TGTGCCAGCAGTCCCCGACTAGCGGGGGTGAGCGAGCAGTACTTC.

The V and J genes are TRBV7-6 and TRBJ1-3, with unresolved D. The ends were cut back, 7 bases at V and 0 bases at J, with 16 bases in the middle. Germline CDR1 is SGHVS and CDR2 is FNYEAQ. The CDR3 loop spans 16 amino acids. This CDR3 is CASTREAGYSGNTIYF. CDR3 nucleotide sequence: TGTGCCAGCACCCGGGAGGCAGGATACTCTGGAAACACCATATATTTT.

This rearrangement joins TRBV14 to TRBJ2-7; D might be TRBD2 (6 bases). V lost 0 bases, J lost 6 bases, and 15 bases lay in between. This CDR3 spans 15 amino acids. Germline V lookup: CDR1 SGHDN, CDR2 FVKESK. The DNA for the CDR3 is TGTGCCAGCAGCCAAGATTCGATAGGACTACGCGAGCAGTACTTC. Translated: CASSQDSIGLREQYF.

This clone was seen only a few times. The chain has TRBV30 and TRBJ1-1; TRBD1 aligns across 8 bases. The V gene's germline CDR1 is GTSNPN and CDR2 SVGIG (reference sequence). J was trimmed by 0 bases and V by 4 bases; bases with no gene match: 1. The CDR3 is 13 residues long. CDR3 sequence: CAWTGGLNTEAFF. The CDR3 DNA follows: TGTGCCTGGACAGGGGGCCTGAACACTGAAGCTTTCTTT.